This TCR beta chain was sequenced for a study of cytomegalovirus exposure and HLA in healthy donors (dated by TCRdb to about 2017). Regarding the complete study: An earlier analysis of some 620 of the donors reported about 300 Gb of sequence data and 117 million unique TCR beta sequences obtained from about 200 million T cells. About 280 gigabases of sequencing data and 75 million to 85 million unique TCR sequences made up an early release that covered approximately 650 HLA-typed donors. Of the roughly 400 genotyped donors, about 80% fell in the genetic ancestry cluster associated with self-reported Caucasian donors. The study aimed to test whether cataloging public T cell receptors could reveal signatures of past pathogen exposure. Using immunosequencing, the study profiled T cell repertoires from approximately 700 subjects and related those repertoires to cytomegalovirus serostatus. Besides the first cohort of 666 subjects, a separate validation cohort made up of 90 to 150 different subjects was used. High-throughput TCR immunosequencing, statistical association of individual TCRs with disease status, and machine learning were combined to predict cytomegalovirus infection status. A later analysis re-analyzed previously published TCR beta repertoires from 600 to 850 donors and added high-resolution HLA genotyping to study TCR occurrence patterns. The later analysis used no new phenotypic data to find candidate immune exposures, relying instead on TCR beta sequences and their occurrence across donors. An earlier analysis of a few hundred of the donors applied high-throughput TCR beta sequencing to assess whether each TCR beta V gene segment acted as functional or pseudogenic. Alongside the repertoire data, information on donor age, sex, ethnicity and CMV serostatus was compiled. A later genetic analysis took genome-wide SNP genotypes for about three fifths of the 666 donors and used that subset as a discovery cohort. Every repertoire in the discovery cohort had been generated on one and the same sequencing platform. Both class I and class II loci were covered by HLA typing, at four-digit resolution. The number of donors typed differed by locus, with about 629-640 for A, B, C, DRB1 and DQB1, roughly 520 for DQA1, approximately 570 for DPA1, and 472 for DPB1. A few DR-DQ haplotypes were handled as single units for association and clustering because linkage in the cohort was strong. Among over 350 genotyped donors of the cohort, an average of about 240,000 unique TCR beta nucleotide sequences were sequenced per donor, roughly a sixth of them non-productive. Here is what the overall study found, with its caveats: The cohort was sequenced for TCR beta chains only, and without alpha or paired-chain data the features that could be detected were limited. According to the authors, the approach could potentially be generalized to other disease states and immunological phenotypes. A later genetic analysis reported fewer N-insertions in productive TCRs among donors in an Asian-associated ancestry cluster than the roughly 700-donor mean. Specific HLA alleles were associated with around 18,000 TCR beta sequences at a false discovery rate of 0.05 in a later analysis. An association between a missense DCLRE1C variant and V-gene and J-gene trimming of TCR beta chains was found in a later genetic analysis and replicated in an independent cohort. The study gave a list of some 150 TCR beta chains associated with cytomegalovirus. In a later analysis, HLA-associated TCR beta chains showed more clonal expansion and lower generation probabilities than non-associated chains that were equally common. A later analysis found that most CMV-associated TCR beta chains appeared HLA-restricted, with HLA associations seemingly driven largely by CMV exposure. When HLA alleles, especially DR and DQ, strongly co-occurred, TCR associations were difficult to assign to individual alleles. About 17 rarely observed V segments, including chromosome 9 orphons, were excluded from the earlier analysis of just under 600 of the donors because counts were too low. Correlated functional status among segregating V segments might reflect linkage disequilibrium, but an unknown experimental factor could not be ruled out. The sequencing pipeline was judged likely to have produced a cluster of highly shared sequence variants as a technical artifact. According to a later analysis, TCR association rates differed among HLA loci, with DRB1 alleles showing the most associated TCRs and HLA-C alleles showing the fewest. In vitro tests confirmed that a few of the cytomegalovirus-associated TCR beta chains recognize cytomegalovirus antigens. Immune exposure information for the cohort was limited to CMV serostatus. A further reported finding was that TCR beta sequences accurately predicted the HLA-A and HLA-B alleles for most subjects in the first cohort. In an earlier analysis of 587 of the donors, most TCR beta V segments appeared in productive rearrangements about 90% or about 30% of the time, broadly matching IMGT annotations. Most TCR sequences were observed very rarely across donors, whereas some public TCRs were present in many individuals. Some IMGT-functional V segments, including TRBV6-2 and TRBV6-3, could not be told apart with the 87-base-pair reads, so those segments were excluded. Because some donors lacked HLA typing at each locus, the association tests relied only on the typed subset. The classifier was reported to diagnose cytomegalovirus status with high specificity and sensitivity in both the original and validation cohorts. Several of the top co-occurrence clusters appeared to be linked to parvovirus B19, influenza, CMV and Epstein-Barr virus, according to a later analysis. Sequencing depth was assumed to be roughly uniform across donors in the presence/absence analyses, though that assumption may not hold.

Libraries were made using the immunoSEQ multiplex PCR assay. For the multiplex PCR, a mixture combining 60 forward primers for TCR Vbeta segments and 13 reverse primers for TCR Jbeta segments was used. Amplification of the CDR3 region of rearranged TCR beta genes was performed with a multiplex PCR assay on genomic DNA. On the Illumina HiSeq System, the amplified TCR beta libraries were sequenced as 87-base-pair reads. The source study handled its data this way. A later analysis counted some 80 million unique TCR beta chains across the 650 to 700 repertoires, and some 11 million of these chains were shared by at least two donors. Raw reads were error-corrected and collapsed into unique sequences by a nearest-neighbor algorithm in which closely related sequences were merged to remove PCR and sequencing errors. CDR3 sequences were aligned to IMGT reference sequences to assign V, D and J gene segments. Each retained sequence needed at least a six-nucleotide match to both a V gene segment and a J gene segment. A rearrangement was called productive if the CDR3 had no stop codons and remained in frame with V and J, and every other rearrangement was called non-productive. CDR3 was defined according to IMGT convention as the region running from the second conserved V-encoded cysteine to the conserved J-encoded phenylalanine. The earlier analysis of about 590 of the donors excluded sequences that lacked an unambiguous match to a single V gene segment. In an earlier analysis of 587 of the donors, V segments were called functional above 56.7% productive rearrangements and were called segregating when the between-donor standard deviation exceeded 5%. To diagnose cytomegalovirus status from the catalog of TCR beta chain sequences, a statistical classification framework was built. V and J gene assignment, in a later analysis, came from comparing TCR nucleotide sequences with IMGT/GENE-DB human TR gene sequences. In a later analysis, CDR3 sequences and most-parsimonious VDJ recombination scenarios were assigned using the TCRdist pipeline. A later analysis defined each TCR beta chain by its CDR3 amino acid sequence plus V-gene family, and excluded reads lacking a unique V-gene family. To address suspected cross-contamination and a sequencing artifact, a later analysis removed approximately 600 highly shared, low-generation-probability nucleotide sequences. In a later analysis, a clonal expansion index was calculated for each public chain from normalized within-repertoire ranks of inferred template counts. In a later analysis, generation probabilities were computed with a VDJ recombination model fitted to out-of-frame rearrangements, and the resulting probabilities were checked against IGoR. In a later analysis, hypergeometric tests were used to score TCR-TCR, TCR-HLA and TCR-CMV co-occurrence, with a repertoire-size bias correction applied to TCR pairs. False discovery rates were estimated in a later analysis by permuting HLA or CMV assignments 20 times. A later analysis grouped co-occurring TCRs with DBSCAN, adding TCRdist sequence similarity when clustering within HLA-allele-positive subsets. For co-occurrence clustering, repertoires with fewer than 30,000 or more than 120,000 public chains were excluded, along with a handful of repertoires with anomalous nucleotide sharing. The immuneACCESS repertoire file appears here via TCRdb, limited to in-frame rearrangements. These files lack a portion of the clones; in checked studies, under half of the deficit traces to unresolved V genes, and the cause of the others is not known. V and J calls and clone size are given by that table; D and trimming were obtained from the DNA. The data table for this sample lists 120,000 to 150,000 clones. In total, the top ten clones hold approximately 1.5% of the sample.

CDR1 and CDR2 (MNHEY, SVGAGI) derive from the germline V gene. Trimming at the junction amounts to 5 bases on V and 3 bases on J, and the germline ends lie 11 bases apart. Measured from the cysteine to the phenylalanine, the CDR3 is 13 residues long. Only the CDR3 DNA stays, 39 bases, in frame from base 1. A note on this clone: What this receptor recognizes is not known.

The cohort consisted of 666 healthy bone marrow donors. At the time of sampling, all cohort members were nominally healthy, though unrecorded immune exposures were likely present. The donor was CMV seronegative and was included in the group of a few hundred seronegative cohort members. A peripheral blood sample was collected from each donor, and TCR beta sequencing was performed on peripheral blood mononuclear cells. The Qiagen DNeasy Blood Extraction Kit was used to extract genomic DNA from the blood cell samples. The rearranged chain carries TRBV6-5 and TRBJ2-7; the D gene is possibly TRBD1, with 6 bases matching. The source of this sequence is a woman aged 45-60 years in good health and CMV-seronegative. What was sequenced was PBMCs. The CDR3 region reads CASSPTGNYEQYF. The nucleotide sequence is given as TGTGCCAGCAGTCCTACAGGGAACTACGAGCAGTACTTC.